Each of the 10 T cell receptor beta chains below was sequenced from the same sample in a study of T cell responses to AZD1222 COVID-19 vaccine. Using immunoSEQ multiplex PCR, the repertoire was profiled, and TCRdb retains in-frame clones only, with some absent. The table has 90,000 to 130,000 clones, over 90% seen once. Sequenced material: peripheral blood, taken 28 days after the second AZD1222 dose. These receptors were taken from an adult who received the AZD1222 COVID-19 vaccine.

CDR3 loop: CASSLRTGTSTINEQFF. The CDR3 region has the DNA TGTGCCAGCAGCTTACGTACCGGGACTAGCACCATCAATGAGCAGTTCTTC. This chain joins TRBV11-2 and TRBJ2-1, with 9 bases fitting TRBD2. The ends lost 2 bases at V and 6 bases at J; junction bases unmatched: 11. The germline V gene has CDR1 SGHAT and CDR2 FQNNGV. The CDR3 is 17 amino acids.

The genes are TRBV5-5 and TRBJ2-3; the match to TRBD1 covers 8 bases. This CDR3 has 15 amino acids. V trimming: 5 bases; J trimming: 4 bases; junction bases outside the gene matches: 9. The germline gives CDR1 SGHKS, CDR2 YYEKEE (reference sequence). The CDR3, as DNA: TGTGCCAGCAGAAGTGACAGGGGTCTGGCAGATACGCAGTATTTT. It yields the protein CASRSDRGLADTQYF.

The rearrangement uses TRBV5-1 and TRBJ1-1; D is unclear. CDR1 SGHRS and CDR2 YFSETQ come from the germline V gene. The CDR3 has 16 residues. Trimming pared 3 bases from V and 1 base from J, leaving 16 bases between. The CDR3 DNA follows: TGCGCCAGCAGCTCGGGTTCTGGCACCGGGAACACTGAAGCTTTCTTT. This sequence encodes CASSSGSGTGNTEAFF.

This clone was seen a few times. The chain carries TRBV7-2 and TRBJ1-5; D is perhaps TRBD1 (5 bases). The CDR3 runs to 15 residues. V gave up 5 bases and J gave up 0 bases, with 11 bases separating them. Germline V gene lookup returns CDR1 SGHTA and CDR2 FQGNSA. CDR3 in amino acids: CASSPPGGSNQPQHF. CDR3 DNA: TGTGCCAGCAGCCCCCCGGGGGGTAGCAATCAGCCCCAGCATTTT. The full variable domain, rest sourced from reference TRBV7-2 and TRBJ1-5, is GAGVSQSPSNKVTEKGKDVELRCDPISGHTALYWYRQSLGQGLEFLIYFQGNSAPDKSGLPSDRFSAERTGGSVSTLTIQRTQQEDSAVYLCASSPPGGSNQPQHFGDGTRLSIL.

This rearrangement joins TRBV7-9 to TRBJ1-4; TRBD1 might be the D (5 bases). V was cut by 5 bases and J by 5 bases, with 12 bases left in between. Germline V gene lookup returns CDR1 SEHNR and CDR2 FQNEAQ (reference sequence). This CDR3 contains 14 residues. Written as DNA, the CDR3 is TGTGCCAGCAGCCGGGACGCCCTGAATGAAAAACTGTTTTTT. Its translation is CASSRDALNEKLFF.

The chain joins TRBV6-5 to TRBJ2-2, with 7 bases lining up with TRBD2. With 8 bases clipped from V and 4 bases from J, the junction kept 4 bases outside the gene matches. Per the germline V gene, CDR1 is MNHEY and CDR2 is SVGAGI. The CDR3 loop spans 13 amino acids. CDR3 residues: CASGRGVTGELFF. The CDR3 DNA reads TGTGCCAGCGGACGGGGGGTCACCGGGGAGCTGTTTTTT.

This chain links TRBV12-3 or TRBV12-4 with TRBJ1-4; D remains ambiguous. The CDR3 is 13 residues long. Trimming took off 3 bases at V and 3 bases at J, with 5 bases between the two ends. The CDR3 loop reads CASSFSSNEKLFF. As DNA, the CDR3 is TGTGCCAGCAGTTTCAGTTCTAATGAAAAACTGTTTTTT.

CDR3 loop: CASSSGDRKGNTIYF. The CDR3 region has the DNA TGCGCCAGCAGCTCAGGGGACAGGAAGGGAAACACCATATATTTT. The gene calls are TRBV5-1 and TRBJ1-3, with TRBD1 identical over 8 bases. The CDR3 covers 15 residues. J gave up 4 bases and V 3 bases, and 6 bases lay outside the gene matches. CDR1 and CDR2 from the germline V gene are SGHRS and YFSETQ.

In this sample, this clone turned up once. The chain joins TRBV3-1 (or the pseudogene TRBV3-2) to TRBJ2-1; no definite D call. Deletions cut 1 base from V and 5 bases from J, with 9 bases between. The CDR3 extends over 14 amino acids. The germline V gene encodes CDR1 LGHDT and CDR2 YNNKEL (reference sequence). The CDR3 sequence: CASSQVPGDNEQFF. Here the CDR3 DNA reads TGTGCCAGCAGCCAAGTACCCGGAGACAATGAGCAGTTCTTC.

The V gene is TRBV6-2 or TRBV6-3, the J gene TRBJ1-4, with D tentatively TRBD1 (6 bases). Per germline, CDR1 MNHEY and CDR2 SVGEGT. Trimming shortened V by 0 bases and J by 7 bases, and 12 bases separated the two germline ends. This CDR3 has 15 amino acids. Written as DNA, the CDR3 is TGTGCCAGCAGTTACTCGATCCGGGGGCTTGAAAAACTGTTTTTT. It codes for CASSYSIRGLEKLFF.